One and the same sample provided the 15 T cell receptor beta chains below, sequenced in a study of shared clonotypes between healthy human individuals. Terminally differentiated effector memory CD45RA+ cells were excluded from the naive CD8 cells, which were CD45RO-negative and positively selected for CCR7. The method was immunoSEQ multiplex PCR; TCRdb's version includes in-frame clones alone and lacks a portion of them. The data hold roughly 2,000,000 clones, with about 95% observed a single time. Input material: naive CD8+ T cells sorted from blood. These receptors all stem from a man aged 18 to 29 in good health.

The chain couples TRBV6-5 to TRBJ2-7, with D tentatively TRBD1 (6 bases). Trimming removed 6 bases at V and 2 bases at J, with 11 bases between. Germline CDR1 and CDR2: MNHEY and SVGAGI. The CDR3 covers 13 residues. As DNA, the CDR3 is TGTGCCAGCAGCTGGACAGCCACCTACGAGCAGTACTTC. Translation gives CASSWTATYEQYF.

The chain combines TRBV9 with TRBJ2-3; 9 positions agree with TRBD1. The ends lost 4 bases at V and 3 bases at J; junction bases unmatched: 6. Germline values: CDR1 SGDLS, CDR2 YYNGEE. The CDR3 is 15 residues long. The CDR3 region is CASSSYGTGTDTQYF. The CDR3, as DNA: TGTGCCAGCAGCTCATACGGGACAGGGACAGATACGCAGTATTTT.

In its sample, this clone was seen once. The CDR3: CASSHQDYYEQYF. The CDR3 coding sequence is TGTGCCAGCAGTCATCAAGACTACTACGAGCAGTACTTC. The rearrangement links TRBV7-9 to TRBJ2-7; TRBD2 is a possible D gene (5 bases). Germline V gives CDR1 SEHNR, CDR2 FQNEAQ (reference sequence). Trimming stripped 6 bases from V and 3 bases from J, with 12 bases between. The CDR3 spans 13 residues.

This clone was detected only once. The chain carries TRBV10-3 and TRBJ2-3; D call uncertain. The germline V gene has CDR1 ENHRY and CDR2 SYGVKD. V was pared by 0 bases and J by 0 bases, with 16 bases between. The CDR3 covers 18 residues. The CDR3 DNA follows: TGTGCCATCAGTGAGTCGATGCATACAGTTCCTAGCACAGATACGCAGTATTTT. This gives the protein CAISESMHTVPSTDTQYF.

The gene calls are TRBV7-9 and TRBJ2-7; TRBD1 matches at 7 bases. V gave up 4 bases and J gave up 1 base; unmatched junction bases: 10. The CDR3 has 16 amino acids. Germline CDR1 is SEHNR and CDR2 is FQNEAQ (reference sequence). The CDR3 here is CASSSPRDRESYEQYF. The CDR3 bases are TGTGCCAGCAGCTCGCCCCGGGACAGAGAATCCTACGAGCAGTACTTC.

V gene TRBV27 combines with J gene TRBJ2-2; D is tentatively TRBD1 or TRBD2 (5 bases each). This CDR3 has 16 amino acids. Between the trimmed V and J ends, which lost 1 base and 3 bases, there was a span of 12 bases. The germline gives CDR1 MNHEY, CDR2 SMNVEV (reference sequence). In DNA form, the CDR3 reads TGTGCCAGCAGTTTATTGGTGAGGGGCTACACCGGGGAGCTGTTTTTT. It translates to CASSLLVRGYTGELFF.

This chain connects TRBV6-5 to TRBJ2-7; no definite D call. Germline V gene sequence: CDR1 MNHEY, CDR2 SVGAGI. V was shortened by 0 bases and J by 5 bases, with 8 bases between the two germline ends. The CDR3 sequence is 13 residues long. The CDR3 protein is CASSYSNGHEQYF. The CDR3 nucleotides read TGTGCCAGCAGTTACTCGAACGGCCACGAGCAGTACTTC.

CDR3 sequence: CASSPPSSNEQFF. The CDR3 nucleotides read TGTGCCAGCAGTCCACCAAGTTCAAACGAGCAGTTCTTC. The chain carries TRBV13 and TRBJ2-1, with no clear D. The CDR3 has 13 residues. Germline V gene data show CDR1 as PRHDT and CDR2 as FYEKMQ (reference sequence). Deletions cut 6 bases from V and 10 bases from J, with 16 bases between.

This sequence joins TRBV28 and TRBJ1-1, with a tentative D call TRBD1 (5 bases). V lost 6 bases and J lost 1, with 9 bases in between. The CDR3 is 13 residues long. CDR1 is MDHEN and CDR2 is SYDVKM in the germline V gene. The CDR3 loop reads CASRVGANTEAFF. The CDR3 nucleotides read TGTGCCAGCAGGGTCGGGGCGAACACTGAAGCTTTCTTT.

The chain employs TRBV15 and TRBJ2-7, with D perhaps matching TRBD2 (6 bases). CDR1 and CDR2 from the germline V gene are LNHNV and YYDKDF (reference sequence). Trimming left V 3 bases short and J 0 bases short, with 12 bases between. The CDR3 loop spans 15 amino acids. CDR3 sequence: CATSSGGEGSYEQYF. CDR3 DNA sequence: TGTGCCACCAGCAGCGGCGGGGAAGGCTCCTACGAGCAGTACTTC.

The CDR3 coding sequence is TGCGCCAGCAGCCAAGGACAGGGGGGCTCCTACGAGCAGTACTTC. Translated, it gives CASSQGQGGSYEQYF. The gene calls are TRBV4-1 and TRBJ2-7; 9 nucleotides agree with TRBD1. With 1 base clipped from V and 0 bases from J, the junction kept 1 base outside the gene matches. CDR1 is MGHRA and CDR2 is YSYEKL in the germline V gene. The CDR3 is 15 residues long.

CDR3 sequence reads: CASSQDAEVGETQYF. CDR3 nucleotides: TGCGCCAGCAGCCAAGATGCGGAGGTGGGGGAGACCCAGTACTTC. The genes are TRBV4-3 and TRBJ2-5; tentatively, D is TRBD2 (5 bases). With 0 bases removed from V and 5 bases from J, the gap between germline ends came to 13 bases. The CDR3 spans 15 residues. Germline CDR1 reads LGHNA; CDR2 reads YSLEER.

The V gene is TRBV28, the J gene TRBJ2-2; no definite D call. V was shortened by 5 bases and J by 3 bases, with 10 bases between the two germline ends. CDR1 is MDHEN and CDR2 is SYDVKM in the germline V gene. The CDR3 runs 14 residues. The CDR3 coding sequence is TGTGCCAGCAGTCTTAACTTCTACACCGGGGAGCTGTTTTTT. Amino acids: CASSLNFYTGELFF.

This clone occurred once. The rearrangement uses TRBV27 and TRBJ2-7; D call uncertain. Germline values: CDR1 MNHEY, CDR2 SMNVEV (reference sequence). The CDR3 covers 15 residues. Trimming removed 5 bases at V and 2 bases at J, with 16 bases between. CDR3 protein: CASSPQVKGTYEQYF. In DNA, the CDR3 is TGTGCCAGCAGTCCCCAAGTGAAGGGAACCTACGAGCAGTACTTC.

The chain has TRBV5-4 and TRBJ2-7, with D maybe TRBD2 (6 bases). The CDR3 is 15 amino acids. Germline V gene sequence: CDR1 SGHNT, CDR2 YYREEE (reference sequence). Trimming pared 4 bases from V and 2 bases from J, leaving 16 bases between. CDR3 sequence: CASSDGGEATYEQYF. The CDR3 DNA sequence: TGTGCCAGCAGCGACGGGGGAGAGGCCACCTACGAGCAGTACTTC.